The rows below give T cell receptor beta chains drawn from one sample of a study of control samples from healthy donors and cancer patients. Profiling relied on immunoSEQ multiplex PCR, and the TCRdb table lists in-frame clones only, not all of them. The sample contains some 130,000 clones, 80% to 95% of which appear only once. The sample was blood. These receptors originate from a man younger than 35 in good health. Both conserved end residues are part of each CDR3. The D gene is left open where the match is weak.

>TRBJ1-6|-|16|TRBV7-3
TGTGCCAGCAGCTACGGATCTCTGAGGGATAATTCACCCCTCCACTTT
CASSYGSLRDNSPLHF
>TRBJ2-7|TRBD1|15|TRBV29-1
TGCAGCGTTGAAGATGGCTGGACAGGGTTCTACGAGCAGTACTTC
CSVEDGWTGFYEQYF
>TRBJ1-2|TRBD1|14|TRBV5-4
TGTGCCAGCAGCCGAGGGACAGATCTTCTAGGCTACACCTTC
CASSRGTDLLGYTF
>TRBJ1-4|-|16|TRBV11-2
TGTGCCAGCAGCTTAGAAGGCGGGGGGCGCGCTGAAAAACTGTTTTTT
CASSLEGGGRAEKLFF
>TRBJ1-6|-|14|TRBV19
TGTGCCAGTAGTATGGTGGGATTTGATTCACCCCTCCACTTT
CASSMVGFDSPLHF
>TRBJ1-4|TRBD1|13|TRBV6-5
TGTGCCAGCAGTCCGGACAGGAATGAAAAACTGTTTTTT
CASSPDRNEKLFF
>TRBJ2-3|-|12|TRBV12-3/TRBV12-4
TGTGCCAGCAGTTCTAGCGCAGATACGCAGTATTTT
CASSSSADTQYF
>TRBJ2-5|-|13|TRBV12-5
TGTGCTAGTGGTTTACTCCCCCTGGAGACCCAGTACTTC
CASGLLPLETQYF
>TRBJ2-3|-|15|TRBV9
TGTGCCAGCAGCGTAGCGGGGGGCCTCACAGATACGCAGTATTTT
CASSVAGGLTDTQYF
>TRBJ1-1|-|13|TRBV15
TGTGCCACCAGCAGCCAGGGGAACACTGAAGCTTTCTTT
CATSSQGNTEAFF
>TRBJ1-2|-|13|TRBV20-1
TGCAGTGCTAGTGAATGGGAGGGCTATGGCTACACCTTC
CSASEWEGYGYTF
>TRBJ2-3|-|15|TRBV6-4
TGTGCCAGCAGTGCGGACTACCCATACACAGATACGCAGTATTTT
CASSADYPYTDTQYF
>TRBJ2-7|TRBD1|16|TRBV5-3
TGTGCCAGAAGCTTGGGGGGGACAGGGGACCCCTACGAGCAGTACTTC
CARSLGGTGDPYEQYF
>TRBJ1-2|-|13|TRBV30
TGTGCCTGGAGTGTTGGGGCGGGGCCCGGGGGGGCCTTC
CAWSVGAGPGGAF
>TRBJ2-5|TRBD2|17|TRBV10-3
TGTGCCATCAGTGAGTTGGCCGGTAGCGGGGAGGGAGAGACCCAGTACTTC
CAISELAGSGEGETQYF
>TRBJ2-5|-|16|TRBV6-1
TGTGCCAGCAGTGAAGCAGGGGGGTTTGGCCAAGAGACCCAGTACTTC
CASSEAGGFGQETQYF